This passage covers 17 T cell receptor beta chains from one sample sequenced in a study of T cells after yellow fever vaccination. TCRdb fed the 5' RACE reads into MiXCR, producing one record per CDR3 protein. Here the sample spans about 75,000 distinct CDR3 sequences, roughly 7% being singletons. Sequenced here: CD8+ T cells sorted from PBMCs, sampled more than 8 days after the first yellow fever vaccination. Source of these receptors: a man aged 18 to 35 who received the YFV17D yellow fever vaccine.

Many counts were recorded for this clonotype. The chain's CDR3 is CASSAGGGYEQFF. CDR3 DNA sequence: TGCGCCAGCTCAGCGGGGGGAGGATATGAGCAGTTCTTC. The rearrangement links TRBV4-1 to TRBJ2-1, with 9 bases aligning to TRBD2. V was pared by 8 bases and J by 8 bases, with 7 bases of the junction left unmatched. Germline CDR1 and CDR2: MGHRA and YSYEKL. The CDR3 has 13 residues.

This clonotype was detected a few times. The V gene is TRBV7-9, the J gene TRBJ2-5; tentatively, D is TRBD1 (5 bases). This CDR3 contains 13 residues. Germline loops: CDR1 SEHNR, CDR2 FQNEAQ (reference sequence). The V end was cut by 4 bases, the J end by 1 base, with 7 bases between. CDR3 in DNA: TGTGCCAGCAGCTCAGGGTCCCAAGAGACCCAGTACTTC. Amino acid sequence: CASSSGSQETQYF.

The rearrangement joins TRBV5-4 to TRBJ2-7; TRBD1 matches at 7 bases. This CDR3 spans 15 amino acids. The V gene's germline CDR1 is SGHNT and CDR2 YYREEE (reference sequence). The V and J ends lost 4 bases and 0 bases, in that order; junction bases with no gene match: 7. CDR3 sequence reads: CASSPSDRSSYEQYF. The CDR3 region has the DNA TGTGCCAGCAGCCCTTCGGACAGGAGCTCCTACGAGCAGTACTTC. The variable domain in full, completed from reference TRBV5-4 and TRBJ2-7, reads ETGVTQSPTHLIKTRGQQVTLRCSSQSGHNTVSWYQQALGQGPQFIFQYYREEENGRGNFPPRFSGLQFPNYSSELNVNALELDDSALYLCASSPSDRSSYEQYFGPGTRLTVT.

This clonotype was recorded many times. This sequence joins TRBV7-6 and TRBJ2-5; D is possibly TRBD2 (7 bases). The germline CDR1 and CDR2 sequences are SGHVS and FNYEAQ. Between the trimmed V and J ends, which lost 1 base and 5 bases, there was a span of 14 bases. The CDR3 extends over 15 amino acids. CDR3 sequence reads: CASSLVRGAGETQYF. The CDR3 region has the DNA TGTGCCAGCAGCTTAGTCCGGGGGGCTGGCGAGACCCAGTACTTC.

This clonotype was seen many times. V usage is TRBV4-1 and J usage is TRBJ2-3; 7 bases line up with TRBD2. Germline V gene data show CDR1 as MGHRA and CDR2 as YSYEKL. The trim removed 4 bases at V and 4 bases at J, leaving 11 bases unmatched. This CDR3 region has 16 residues. CDR3 in amino acids: CASSPVGRGNADTQYF. CDR3 nucleotide sequence: TGCGCCAGCAGCCCCGTAGGGCGGGGGAACGCAGATACGCAGTATTTT.

The chain combines TRBV4-3 with TRBJ1-2, with 9 bases that match TRBD1. V was pared by 0 bases and J by 8 bases, with 7 bases of the junction left unmatched. Germline V gene lookup returns CDR1 LGHNA and CDR2 YSLEER. The length of the CDR3 is 15 residues. The CDR3 protein is CASSQDRGTGLGYTF. The CDR3 DNA is TGCGCCAGCAGCCAAGACCGGGGGACAGGGCTCGGCTACACCTTC.

In its sample, this clonotype was seen many times. The chain recombines TRBV7-2 with TRBJ1-5, with D possibly TRBD1 on 6 matching bases. CDR1 SGHTA and CDR2 FQGNSA come from the germline V gene. This CDR3 is 14 amino acids long. The V end was cut by 4 bases, the J end by 4 bases, with 11 bases between. This CDR3 reads CASSSRGWNQPQHF. In DNA form, the CDR3 reads TGTGCCAGCAGCTCCAGGGGATGGAATCAGCCCCAGCATTTT.

DNA for the CDR3: TGCGCCAGCAGCTTGGAGGGCAGGGGAACTGAAGCTTTCTTT. The encoded protein is CASSLEGRGTEAFF. This rearrangement joins TRBV5-1 to TRBJ1-1, with D possibly being TRBD1 (6 bases). The CDR3 has 14 amino acids. V was cut by 0 bases and J by 5 bases, with 11 bases left in between. In germline, CDR1 is SGHRS, CDR2 YFSETQ.

V usage is TRBV20-1 and J usage is TRBJ2-3; no clear D gene. CDR3 size: 13 residues. V was pared by 3 bases and J by 7 bases, with 14 bases between. Germline CDR1 reads DFQATT; CDR2 reads SNEGSKA (reference sequence). CDR3 nucleotides: TGCAGTGCTAGTGCCGGACGAGGCAATACGCAGTATTTT. Protein product: CSASAGRGNTQYF.

This clonotype has a count of ten or more. The V gene is TRBV4-3, the J gene TRBJ2-1; no firm D call. This CDR3 has 15 residues. Germline V gives CDR1 LGHNA, CDR2 YSLEER. Deletions cut 0 bases from V and 5 bases from J, with 11 bases between. The CDR3 region is CASSQDPRFDNEQFF. Here the CDR3 DNA reads TGCGCCAGCAGCCAAGATCCACGGTTTGACAATGAGCAGTTCTTC.

On this clonotype itself: Just one base apart from a much larger clone, this may be a read error. The V gene is TRBV5-1, the J gene TRBJ2-5; no firm D call. Trimming removed 0 bases from V and 5 bases from J, with 14 bases in between. The CDR3 contains 15 residues. Germline V CDR1 and CDR2: SGHRS, YFSETQ. CDR3 residues: CASSLAVLTHETQYF. The CDR3 DNA follows: TGCGCCAGCAGCTTGGCCGTTTTGACCCACGAGACCCAGTACTTC.

This clonotype was seen only a few times. This chain links TRBV4-1 with TRBJ2-3; TRBD1 matches at 8 bases. The CDR3 has 12 amino acids. The J segment lost 10 bases and the V segment lost 3 bases, leaving 3 bases of the junction unmatched. In germline, CDR1 is MGHRA, CDR2 YSYEKL. The CDR3 region is CASSQSTGAQYF. DNA for the CDR3: TGCGCCAGCAGCCAGTCGACAGGGGCGCAGTATTTT.

The table lists this clonotype with many counts. The CDR3 is CSARDYPHGNTEAFF. The CDR3 region has the DNA TGCAGTGCTAGAGATTACCCCCACGGGAACACTGAAGCTTTCTTT. The rearrangement joins TRBV20-1 to TRBJ1-1; D remains ambiguous. This CDR3 has 15 residues. The V end was cut by 0 bases, the J end by 1 base, with 12 bases between. Germline-derived CDR1 and CDR2 are DFQATT and SNEGSKA (reference sequence).

This clonotype has ten or more counts. This chain connects TRBV7-9 to TRBJ2-2; D gene ambiguous. Trimming shortened V by 1 base and J by 7 bases, and 10 bases separated the two germline ends. This CDR3 is built from 14 residues. Germline V gene sequence: CDR1 SEHNR, CDR2 FQNEAQ (reference sequence). DNA for the CDR3: TGTGCCAGCAGCTTAGAGGAGCCCATCGGGGAGCTGTTTTTT. It codes for CASSLEEPIGELFF.

This clonotype was recorded at least ten times. The chain recombines TRBV4-2 with TRBJ2-3; D gene unclear. Germline V gene data show CDR1 as LGHNA and CDR2 as YNFKEQ. CDR3 length equals 12 residues. The ends were cut back, 0 bases at V and 7 bases at J, with 5 bases in the middle. CDR3 loop: CASSQDPHTQYF. The CDR3 coding sequence is TGTGCCAGCAGCCAAGATCCCCATACGCAGTATTTT.

The table lists this clonotype with a few counts. The chain is built from TRBV7-3 and TRBJ2-2; TRBD1 matches 8 bases. Germline V CDR1 and CDR2: SGHTA, FQGTGA. The length of the CDR3 is 16 residues. J lost 0 bases, V lost 4 bases, and 4 bases had no gene match. The CDR3 DNA is TGTGCCAGCAGCTCCTGGGGACAGGCGAACACCGGGGAGCTGTTTTTT. Amino acids: CASSSWGQANTGELFF. Using reference TRBV7-3 and TRBJ2-2 for the parts outside the CDR3, the full variable domain is GAGVSQTPSNKVTEKGKYVELRCDPISGHTALYWYRQSLGQGPEFLIYFQGTGAADDSGLPNDRFFAVRPEGSVSTLKIQRTERGDSAVYLCASSSWGQANTGELFFGEGSRLTVL.

This clonotype was detected ten times or more. The chain carries TRBV7-2 and TRBJ2-3; 9 bases match TRBD1. Trimming at V came to 3 bases and at J to 2 bases, leaving 3 bases not matched to a gene. CDR3 length: 15 residues. The germline CDR1 and CDR2 sequences are SGHTA and FQGNSA. CDR3 residues: CASSFGTGFTDTQYF. In DNA form, the CDR3 reads TGTGCCAGCAGCTTTGGGACAGGGTTCACAGATACGCAGTATTTT. The full variable domain, with the rest looked up from reference TRBV7-2 and TRBJ2-3, is GAGVSQSPSNKVTEKGKDVELRCDPISGHTALYWYRQSLGQGLEFLIYFQGNSAPDKSGLPSDRFSAERTGGSVSTLTIQRTQQEDSAVYLCASSFGTGFTDTQYFGPGTRLTVL.